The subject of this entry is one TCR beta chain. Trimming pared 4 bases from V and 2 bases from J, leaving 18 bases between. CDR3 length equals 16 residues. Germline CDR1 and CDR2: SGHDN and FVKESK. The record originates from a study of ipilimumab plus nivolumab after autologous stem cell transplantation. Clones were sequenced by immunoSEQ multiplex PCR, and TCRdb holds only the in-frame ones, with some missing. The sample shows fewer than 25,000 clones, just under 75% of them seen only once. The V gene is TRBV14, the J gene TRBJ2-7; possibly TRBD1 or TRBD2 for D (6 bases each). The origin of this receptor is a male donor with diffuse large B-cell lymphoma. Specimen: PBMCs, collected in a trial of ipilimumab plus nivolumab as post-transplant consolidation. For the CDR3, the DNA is TGTGCCAGCAGCCCTCTAGGGGGGCTAGGGACCTACGAGCAGTACTTC. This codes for CASSPLGGLGTYEQYF.